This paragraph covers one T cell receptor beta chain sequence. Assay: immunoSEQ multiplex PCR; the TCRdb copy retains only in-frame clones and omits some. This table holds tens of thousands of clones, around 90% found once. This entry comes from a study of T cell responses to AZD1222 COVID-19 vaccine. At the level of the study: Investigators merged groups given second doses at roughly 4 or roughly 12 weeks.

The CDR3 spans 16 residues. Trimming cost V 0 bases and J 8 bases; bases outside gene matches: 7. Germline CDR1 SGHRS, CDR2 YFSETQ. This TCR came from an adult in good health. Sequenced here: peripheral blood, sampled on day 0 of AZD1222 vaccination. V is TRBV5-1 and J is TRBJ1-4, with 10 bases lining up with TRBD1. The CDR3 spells CASSLGWTGGLEKLFF. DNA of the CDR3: TGCGCCAGCAGCTTGGGCTGGACAGGGGGTCTCGAAAAACTGTTTTTT.